The sequence of this T cell receptor beta chain was determined in a study of blood T cells in healthy people across ages. On the study more broadly: About one barcoded beta molecule was captured per two T cells (by template switching).

A sample-barcoded 5' primer and a J-beta primer mix were used in a second PCR of roughly 6 to 11 cycles. A single record per CDR3 protein comes from TCRdb applying MiXCR to the 5' RACE reads. The sample lists some 920,000 distinct CDR3 sequences, just over 50% occurring once. This CDR3 is 14 amino acids long. The germline V gene encodes CDR1 KGHDR and CDR2 SFDVKD. Between the trimmed V and J ends, which lost 3 bases and 5 bases, there was a span of 10 bases. A minimum of 5 micrograms of total RNA was extracted per sample. The chain joins TRBV24-1 to TRBJ1-5; D may be TRBD1 (6 bases). The TCR sequence derives from a woman aged 60-75 years in good health. Sequenced material: blood. The CDR3 here is CATSDETGHQPQHF. As DNA, the CDR3 is TGTGCCACCAGTGATGAGACAGGTCATCAGCCCCAGCATTTT.